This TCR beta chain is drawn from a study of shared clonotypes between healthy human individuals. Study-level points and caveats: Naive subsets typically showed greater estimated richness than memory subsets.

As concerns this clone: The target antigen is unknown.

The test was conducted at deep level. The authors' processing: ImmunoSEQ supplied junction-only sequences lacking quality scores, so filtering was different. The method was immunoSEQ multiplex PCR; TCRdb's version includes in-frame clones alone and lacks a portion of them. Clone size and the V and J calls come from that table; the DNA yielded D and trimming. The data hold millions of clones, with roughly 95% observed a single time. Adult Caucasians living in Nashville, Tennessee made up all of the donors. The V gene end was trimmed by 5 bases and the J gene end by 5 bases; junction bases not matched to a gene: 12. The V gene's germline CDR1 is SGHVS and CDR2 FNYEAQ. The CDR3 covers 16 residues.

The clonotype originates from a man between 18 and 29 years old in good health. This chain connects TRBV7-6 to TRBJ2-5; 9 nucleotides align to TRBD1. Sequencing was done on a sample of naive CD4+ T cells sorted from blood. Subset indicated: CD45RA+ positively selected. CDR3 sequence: CASSQAYRGRWETQYF. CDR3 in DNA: TGTGCCAGCAGCCAAGCCTACAGGGGGCGTTGGGAGACCCAGTACTTC.